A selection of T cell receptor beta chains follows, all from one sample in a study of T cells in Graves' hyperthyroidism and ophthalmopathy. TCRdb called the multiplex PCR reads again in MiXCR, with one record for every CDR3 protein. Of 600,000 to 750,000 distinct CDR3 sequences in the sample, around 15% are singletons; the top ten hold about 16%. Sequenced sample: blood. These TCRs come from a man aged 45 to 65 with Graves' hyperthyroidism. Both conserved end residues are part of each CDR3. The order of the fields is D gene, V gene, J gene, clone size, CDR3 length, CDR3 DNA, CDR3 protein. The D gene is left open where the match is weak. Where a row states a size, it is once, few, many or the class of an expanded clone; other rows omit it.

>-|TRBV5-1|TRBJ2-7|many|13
TGCGCCAGCAGCCCCATCGCACAAAACGAGCAGTACTTC
CASSPIAQNEQYF
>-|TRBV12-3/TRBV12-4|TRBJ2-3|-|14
TGTGCCAGCAGTGTCGCGTCATCCACAGATACGCAGTATTTT
CASSVASSTDTQYF
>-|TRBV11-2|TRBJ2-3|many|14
TGTGCCAGCAGCTTGCTGGGGTTCACAGATACGCAGTATTTT
CASSLLGFTDTQYF
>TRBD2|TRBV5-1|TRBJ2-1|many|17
TGCGCCAGCAGCTTGGTTCCCGCGGGAGCGGGTAACAATGAGCAGTTCTTC
CASSLVPAGAGNNEQFF
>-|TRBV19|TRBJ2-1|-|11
TGTGCCAGCTTTTTGGGCAATGAGCAGTTCTTC
CASFLGNEQFF
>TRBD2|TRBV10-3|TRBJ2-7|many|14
TGTGCCATCAGTGAGCGCGGGAGTAAGGACGAGCAGTACTTC
CAISERGSKDEQYF
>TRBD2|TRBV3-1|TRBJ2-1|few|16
TGTGCCAGCAGAAAACTAGCGGGAGATCCCTACAATGAGCAGTTCTTC
CASRKLAGDPYNEQFF
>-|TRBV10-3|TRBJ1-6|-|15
TGTGCCATCAGTGAGTCGTCCGGATATAATTCACCCCTCCACTTT
CAISESSGYNSPLHF
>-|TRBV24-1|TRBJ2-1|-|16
TGTGCCACCAGTGATTTGTTGCCTAGCTCCTACAATGAGCAGTTCTTC
CATSDLLPSSYNEQFF
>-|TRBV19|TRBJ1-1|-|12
TGTGCCAGTAGTATGTTGGCCGATGAAGCTTTCTTT
CASSMLADEAFF
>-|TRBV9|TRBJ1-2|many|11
TGTGCCAGCAGCGTAGGAGGAGGCTACACCTTC
CASSVGGGYTF
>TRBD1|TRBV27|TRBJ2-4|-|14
TGTGCCAGCAGCCTCGACAGGGTCGTGGACATTCAGTACTTC
CASSLDRVVDIQYF
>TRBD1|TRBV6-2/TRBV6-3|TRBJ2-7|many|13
TGTGCCAGCAGATTCCCGACAGGGCGTCAGCAGTACTTC
CASRFPTGRQQYF
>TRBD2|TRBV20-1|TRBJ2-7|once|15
TGCAGTGCTCCCGGACCGACTAGCGGGATCTACGAGCAGTACTTC
CSAPGPTSGIYEQYF
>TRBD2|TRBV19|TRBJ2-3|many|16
TGTGCCAGTAGTATGGAACTAGCGGGAATCACAGATACGCAGTATTTT
CASSMELAGITDTQYF
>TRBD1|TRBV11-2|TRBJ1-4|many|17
TGTGCCAGCAGCACGGGACAGGGGGCGTCAACTAATGAAAAACTGTTTTTT
CASSTGQGASTNEKLFF
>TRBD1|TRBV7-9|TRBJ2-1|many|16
TGTGCCAGCAGCGCCCGACAGGGCGGTTGGAGGAATGAGCAGTTCTTC
CASSARQGGWRNEQFF
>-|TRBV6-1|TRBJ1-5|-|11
TGTGCCAGCAGAGAGGGGGAGCCCCAGCATTTT
CASREGEPQHF
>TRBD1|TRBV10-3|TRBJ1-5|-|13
TGTGCCATCAATGGACAGGGGAATCAGCCCCAGCATTTT
CAINGQGNQPQHF
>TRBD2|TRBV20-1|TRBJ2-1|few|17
TGCAGTGCTAGAGATTACAGCGGGAAGAGCTCCTACAATGAGCAGTTCTTC
CSARDYSGKSSYNEQFF
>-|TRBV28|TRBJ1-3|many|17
TGTGCCAGCAGTTCCTTGGGGGGACACCGTACTGGAAACACCATATATTTT
CASSSLGGHRTGNTIYF
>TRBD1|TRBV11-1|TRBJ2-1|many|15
TGTGCCAGCAGCCCCAGGGGGCCCTCCTACAATGAGCAGTTCTTC
CASSPRGPSYNEQFF
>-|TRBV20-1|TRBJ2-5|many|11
TGCAGTGCTAGCTCCGCCGGGACCCAGTACTTC
CSASSAGTQYF
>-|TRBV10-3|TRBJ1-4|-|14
TGTGCCATCAGTGAGTCCTCCGGGGGGGAAAAACTGTTTTTT
CAISESSGGEKLFF
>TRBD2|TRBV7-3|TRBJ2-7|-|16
TGTGCCAGCAGCTCTCACGGACTAGCGGGAGGGCGCGAGCAGTACTTC
CASSSHGLAGGREQYF
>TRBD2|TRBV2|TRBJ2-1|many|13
TGTGCCAGCAGTGGTACTAGCGCCAATGAGCAGTTCTTC
CASSGTSANEQFF
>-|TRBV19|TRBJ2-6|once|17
TGTGCCAGTACCTACCTTAGGGCAGCCTCTGGGGCCAACGTCCTGACTTTC
CASTYLRAASGANVLTF
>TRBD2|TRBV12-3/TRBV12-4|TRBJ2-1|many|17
TGTGCCAGCAGTTTAGCGGCTAGCGGCCCCCAACCGGATGAGCAGTTCTTC
CASSLAASGPQPDEQFF